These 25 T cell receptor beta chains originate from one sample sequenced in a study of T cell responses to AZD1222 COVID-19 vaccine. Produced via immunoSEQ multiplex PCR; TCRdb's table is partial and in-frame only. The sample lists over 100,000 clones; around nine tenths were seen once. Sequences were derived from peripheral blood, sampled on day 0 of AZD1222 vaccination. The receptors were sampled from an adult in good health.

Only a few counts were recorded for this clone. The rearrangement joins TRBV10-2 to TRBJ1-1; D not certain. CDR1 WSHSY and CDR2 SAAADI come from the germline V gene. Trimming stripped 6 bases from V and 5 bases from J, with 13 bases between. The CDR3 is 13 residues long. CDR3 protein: CASSETGWTEAFF. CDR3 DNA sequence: TGCGCCAGCAGCGAAACTGGCTGGACTGAAGCTTTCTTT.

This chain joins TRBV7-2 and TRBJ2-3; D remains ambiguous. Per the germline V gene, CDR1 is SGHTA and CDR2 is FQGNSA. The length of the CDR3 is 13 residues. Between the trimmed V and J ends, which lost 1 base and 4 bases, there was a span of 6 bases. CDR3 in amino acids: CASSLDGPDTQYF. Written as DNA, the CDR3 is TGTGCCAGCAGCTTAGACGGCCCAGATACGCAGTATTTT.

CDR3 sequence (DNA): TGTGCCAGTAGTCCGCGACTAGCCAGCTACAATGAGCAGTTCTTC. The encoded protein is CASSPRLASYNEQFF. The rearrangement joins TRBV19 to TRBJ2-1, with TRBD2 matching over 7 bases. V was pared by 5 bases and J by 3 bases, with 7 bases of the junction left unmatched. The CDR3 runs to 15 residues. CDR1 is LNHDA, CDR2 SQIVND, per germline (reference sequence). Using reference TRBV19 and TRBJ2-1 for the parts outside the CDR3, the full variable domain is DGGITQSPKYLFRKEGQNVTLSCEQNLNHDAMYWYRQDPGQGLRLIYYSQIVNDFQKGDIAEGYSVSREKKESFPLTVTSAQKNPTAFYLCASSPRLASYNEQFFGPGTRLTVL.

CDR3 sequence reads: CASTLHMNTEAFF. In DNA form, the CDR3 reads TGTGCCAGTACATTACACATGAACACTGAAGCTTTCTTT. This rearrangement joins TRBV19 to TRBJ1-1; D is ambiguous. Germline V gene lookup returns CDR1 LNHDA and CDR2 SQIVND (reference sequence). This CDR3 contains 13 residues. Trimming shortened V by 7 bases and J by 0 bases, and 9 bases separated the two germline ends.

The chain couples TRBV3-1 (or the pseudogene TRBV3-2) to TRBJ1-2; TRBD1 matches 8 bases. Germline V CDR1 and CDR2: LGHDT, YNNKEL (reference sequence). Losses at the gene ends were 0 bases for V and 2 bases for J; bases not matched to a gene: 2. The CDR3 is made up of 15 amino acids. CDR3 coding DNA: TGTGCCAGCAGCCAAGATTACAGGGGGAACTATGGCTACACCTTC. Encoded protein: CASSQDYRGNYGYTF.

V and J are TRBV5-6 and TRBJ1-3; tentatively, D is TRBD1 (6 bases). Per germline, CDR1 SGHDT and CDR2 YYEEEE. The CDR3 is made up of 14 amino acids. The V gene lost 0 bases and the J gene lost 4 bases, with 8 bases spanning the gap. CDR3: CASSLAGEGNTIYF. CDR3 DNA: TGTGCCAGCAGCTTGGCAGGGGAAGGAAACACCATATATTTT.

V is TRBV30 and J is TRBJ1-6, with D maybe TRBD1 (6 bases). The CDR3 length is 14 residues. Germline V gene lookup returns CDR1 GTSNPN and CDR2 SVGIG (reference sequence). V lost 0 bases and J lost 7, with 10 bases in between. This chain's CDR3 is CAWSVDRRNSPLHF. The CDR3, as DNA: TGTGCCTGGAGTGTAGACAGGAGGAATTCACCCCTCCACTTT.

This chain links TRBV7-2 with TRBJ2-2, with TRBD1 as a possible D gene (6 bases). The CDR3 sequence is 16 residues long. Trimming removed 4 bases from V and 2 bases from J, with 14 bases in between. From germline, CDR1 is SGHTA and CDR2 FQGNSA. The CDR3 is CASSSQGPPNTGELFF. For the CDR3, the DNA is TGTGCCAGCAGCTCTCAGGGGCCCCCCAACACCGGGGAGCTGTTTTTT. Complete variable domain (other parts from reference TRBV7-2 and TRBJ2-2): GAGVSQSPSNKVTEKGKDVELRCDPISGHTALYWYRQSLGQGLEFLIYFQGNSAPDKSGLPSDRFSAERTGGSVSTLTIQRTQQEDSAVYLCASSSQGPPNTGELFFGEGSRLTVL.

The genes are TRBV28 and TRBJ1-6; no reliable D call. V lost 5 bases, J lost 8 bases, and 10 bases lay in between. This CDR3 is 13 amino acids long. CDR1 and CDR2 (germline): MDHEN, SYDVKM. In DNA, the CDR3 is TGTGCCAGCAGTCAAATCCCGTATTCACCCCTCCACTTT. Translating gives CASSQIPYSPLHF.

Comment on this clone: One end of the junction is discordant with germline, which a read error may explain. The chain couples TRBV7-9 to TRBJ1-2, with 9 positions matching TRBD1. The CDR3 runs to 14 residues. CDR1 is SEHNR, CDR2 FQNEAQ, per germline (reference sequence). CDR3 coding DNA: TGTGCCAGCAGCTTAGCCGGACAGGGGTATGTCTACACCTTC. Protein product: CASSLAGQGYVYTF.

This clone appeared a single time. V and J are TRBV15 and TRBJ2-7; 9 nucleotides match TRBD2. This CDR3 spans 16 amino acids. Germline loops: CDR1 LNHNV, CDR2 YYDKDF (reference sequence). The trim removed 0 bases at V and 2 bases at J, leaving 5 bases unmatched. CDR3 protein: CATSRDLGGGAYEQYF. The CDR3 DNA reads TGTGCCACCAGCAGAGATCTGGGCGGGGGGGCCTACGAGCAGTACTTC.

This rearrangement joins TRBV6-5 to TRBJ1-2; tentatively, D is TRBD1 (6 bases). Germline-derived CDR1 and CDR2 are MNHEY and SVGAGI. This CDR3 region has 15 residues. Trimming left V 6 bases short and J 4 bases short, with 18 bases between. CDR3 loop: CASRRDIQGTYGYTF. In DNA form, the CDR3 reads TGTGCCAGCAGGAGGGACATACAGGGCACCTATGGCTACACCTTC.

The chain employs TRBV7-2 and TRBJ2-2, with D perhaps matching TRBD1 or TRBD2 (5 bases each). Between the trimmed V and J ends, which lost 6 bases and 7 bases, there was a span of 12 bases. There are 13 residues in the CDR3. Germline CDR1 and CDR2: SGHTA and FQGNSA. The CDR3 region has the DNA TGTGCCAGCAGTTCCGGGGCGGGCGGGGAGCTGTTTTTT. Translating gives CASSSGAGGELFF. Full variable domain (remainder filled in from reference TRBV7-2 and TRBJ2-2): GAGVSQSPSNKVTEKGKDVELRCDPISGHTALYWYRQSLGQGLEFLIYFQGNSAPDKSGLPSDRFSAERTGGSVSTLTIQRTQQEDSAVYLCASSSGAGGELFFGEGSRLTVL.

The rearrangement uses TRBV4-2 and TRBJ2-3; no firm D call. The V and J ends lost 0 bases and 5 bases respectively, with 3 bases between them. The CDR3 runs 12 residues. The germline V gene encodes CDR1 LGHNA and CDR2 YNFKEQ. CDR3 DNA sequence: TGTGCCAGCAGCCAAGAAGGAGATACGCAGTATTTT. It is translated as CASSQEGDTQYF.

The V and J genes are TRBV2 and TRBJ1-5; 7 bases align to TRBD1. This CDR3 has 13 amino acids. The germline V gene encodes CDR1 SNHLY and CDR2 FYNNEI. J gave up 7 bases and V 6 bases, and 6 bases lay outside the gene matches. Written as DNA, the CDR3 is TGTGCCAGCAGGGGACAGTGGGGACAGCCCCAGCATTTT. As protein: CASRGQWGQPQHF.

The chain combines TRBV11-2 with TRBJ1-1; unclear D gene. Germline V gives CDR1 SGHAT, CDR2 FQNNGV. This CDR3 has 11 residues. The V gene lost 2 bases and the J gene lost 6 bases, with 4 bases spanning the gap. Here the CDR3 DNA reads TGTGCCAGCAGCTTAAAGTCTGAAGCTTTCTTT. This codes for CASSLKSEAFF.

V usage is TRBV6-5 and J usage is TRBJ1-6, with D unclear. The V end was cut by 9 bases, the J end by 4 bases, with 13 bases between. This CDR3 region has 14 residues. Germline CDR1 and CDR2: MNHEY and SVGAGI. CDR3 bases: TGTGCCAGTGCACCGGGCCCTTATAATTCACCCCTCCACTTT. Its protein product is CASAPGPYNSPLHF.

The CDR3, as DNA: TGTGCCAGTACGGAGACTAGCGGGAGGGGTGAGCAGTTCTTC. As protein: CASTETSGRGEQFF. The V gene is TRBV19, the J gene TRBJ2-1, with 14 positions matching TRBD2. Germline V gene sequence: CDR1 LNHDA, CDR2 SQIVND (reference sequence). J lost 9 bases, V lost 7 bases, and 5 bases had no gene match. The CDR3 has 14 amino acids.

The CDR3 here is CASSRNSRAPEQYV. The DNA of the CDR3 is TGTGCCAGCTCACGTAACTCCCGGGCCCCTGAGCAGTACGTC. V is TRBV18 and J is TRBJ2-7; unclear D gene. CDR3 length: 14 residues. CDR1 is KGHSH, CDR2 LQKENI, per germline. V shed 4 bases and J shed 7 bases, with 17 bases lying between them.

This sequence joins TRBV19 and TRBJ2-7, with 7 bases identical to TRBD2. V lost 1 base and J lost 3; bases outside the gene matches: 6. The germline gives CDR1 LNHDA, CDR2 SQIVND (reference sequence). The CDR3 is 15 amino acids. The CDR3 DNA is TGTGCCAGTAGTATAGCGGGGAGGGTTTTCTACGAGCAGTACTTC. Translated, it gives CASSIAGRVFYEQYF.

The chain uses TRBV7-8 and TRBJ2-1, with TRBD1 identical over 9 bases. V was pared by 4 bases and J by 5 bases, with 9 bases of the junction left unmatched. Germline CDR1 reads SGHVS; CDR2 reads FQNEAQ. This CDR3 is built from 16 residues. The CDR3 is CASSSHGTGLNNEQFF. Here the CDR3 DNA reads TGTGCCAGCAGCTCGCATGGGACAGGGCTTAACAATGAGCAGTTCTTC.

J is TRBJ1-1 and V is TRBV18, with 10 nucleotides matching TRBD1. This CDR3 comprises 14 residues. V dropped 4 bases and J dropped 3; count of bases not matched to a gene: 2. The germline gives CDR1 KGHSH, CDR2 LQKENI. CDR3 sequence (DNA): TGTGCCAGCTCACGGGACAGGGGATACACTGAAGCTTTCTTT. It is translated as CASSRDRGYTEAFF.

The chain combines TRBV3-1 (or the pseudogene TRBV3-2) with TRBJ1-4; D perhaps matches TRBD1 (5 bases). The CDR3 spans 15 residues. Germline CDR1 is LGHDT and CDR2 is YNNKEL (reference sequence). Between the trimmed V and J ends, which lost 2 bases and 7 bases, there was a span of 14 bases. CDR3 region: CASSQFAGRAEKLFF. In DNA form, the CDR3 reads TGTGCCAGCAGCCAATTTGCAGGGCGGGCTGAAAAACTGTTTTTT.

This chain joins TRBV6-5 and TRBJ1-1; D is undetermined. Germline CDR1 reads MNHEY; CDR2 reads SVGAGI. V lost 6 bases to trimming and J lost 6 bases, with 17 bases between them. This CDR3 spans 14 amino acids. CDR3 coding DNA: TGTGCCAGCAGCCATTCGACACCTCGGGCTGAAGCTTTCTTT. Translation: CASSHSTPRAEAFF.

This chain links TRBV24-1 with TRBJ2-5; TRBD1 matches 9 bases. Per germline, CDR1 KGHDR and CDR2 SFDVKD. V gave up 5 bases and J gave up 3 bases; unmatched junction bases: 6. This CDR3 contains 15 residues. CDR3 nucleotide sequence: TGTGCCACCAGTGCCTCGGGACAGGGTAAAGAGACCCAGTACTTC. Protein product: CATSASGQGKETQYF.